Listed here is a single T cell receptor beta chain. The antigen remains unidentified. The CDR3 runs 15 residues. Trimming removed 5 bases from V and 4 bases from J; junction bases left unmatched: 8. Germline lookup yields CDR1 LGHNA and CDR2 YSLEER. The study recruited healthy Caucasian donors from Russia who were aged about 6 to 95. The data derive from a study of blood T cells in healthy people across ages. Broader study findings: More naive CD4+ cells and higher diversity marked long-lived donors relative to aged donors.

A J-beta primer mix and a sample-barcoded 5' primer were used in a second PCR of about 7 to 12 cycles. Every cDNA was tagged by a template-switch adaptor with 12 random nucleotides. TCRdb re-called the 5' RACE reads through MiXCR, storing one row per CDR3 protein. The sample comprises some 640,000 distinct CDR3 sequences, about half of which are singletons, and around a third rests with the top ten. The source of this sequence is a woman aged 55-69 years in good health. This chain uses TRBV4-3 with TRBJ2-5; TRBD2 matches at 9 bases. The sample consisted of blood. The CDR3 reads CASSSRTSEGETQYF. CDR3 bases: TGCGCCAGCAGCTCACGGACTAGCGAAGGAGAGACCCAGTACTTC.